This T cell receptor (beta chain) was found in a study of blood T cell repertoires in COVID-19. Authors' processing steps: Amplified reference gene primers provided the basis for estimating nucleated cell counts. Using immunoSEQ multiplex PCR, the repertoire was profiled, and TCRdb retains in-frame clones only, with some absent. From that table come the V and J calls and clone size; the DNA was used to work out D and trimming. The table includes some 250,000 clones, around 82% detected once. This clonotype was sampled from an elderly man with acute or convalescent COVID-19. Material: peripheral blood.

CDR3 sequence (DNA): TGTGCCAGCACCGAGGGGGGGGCTCAGGACTATGGCTACACCTTC. It codes for CASTEGGAQDYGYTF. The chain recombines TRBV28 with TRBJ1-2; tentatively, D is TRBD1 (6 bases). Trimming took 7 bases from V and 3 from J, leaving 18 bases between them. Germline CDR1 and CDR2: MDHEN and SYDVKM. The CDR3 loop spans 15 amino acids.